This TCR beta chain was sequenced for a study of OX40 agonist ivuxolimab in advanced cancers. As for the study in general: The mean age was approximately 60 years, ranging from about 23 to 79, with approximately 83% of participants male.

V dropped 7 bases and J dropped 2 bases, with 7 bases sitting between them. The CDR3 runs to 12 residues. Germline lookup yields CDR1 SGHDN and CDR2 FVKESK. TCRdb's copy holds only in-frame clones and misses some; the assay was immunoSEQ multiplex PCR. The sample records over 20,000 clones, approximately 86% being singletons. This specimen consisted of CD4+ or CD8+ T cells sorted from blood, obtained in a trial of the OX40 agonist ivuxolimab. The chain has TRBV14 and TRBJ2-3; D call uncertain. This sequence was found in an adult with an advanced solid tumor such as melanoma, head and neck, liver or kidney cancer. DNA for the CDR3: TGTGCCAGCAACCACAACACAGATACGCAGTATTTT. This gives the protein CASNHNTDTQYF.